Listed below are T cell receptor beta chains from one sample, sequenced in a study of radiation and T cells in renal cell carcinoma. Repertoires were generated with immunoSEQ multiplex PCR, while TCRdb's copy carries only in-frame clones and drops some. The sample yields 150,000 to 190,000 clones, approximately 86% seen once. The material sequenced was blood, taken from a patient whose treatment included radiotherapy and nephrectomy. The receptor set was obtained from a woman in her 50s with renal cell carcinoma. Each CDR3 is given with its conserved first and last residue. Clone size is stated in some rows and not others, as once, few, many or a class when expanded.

CASSSQVGQPQHF	once	TRBV5-1	TRBJ1-5
CASSPIRGDRGDTDTQYF	NA	TRBV7-9	TRBJ2-3
CASSDRTGRTEAFF	NA	TRBV19	TRBJ1-1
CASSDPGGFNEKLFF	NA	TRBV25-1	TRBJ1-4
CASRLDRGGNQPQHF	NA	TRBV19	TRBJ1-5
CASSLGGQETQYF	once	TRBV5-1	TRBJ2-5
CASGLDRGRGSPLHF	NA	TRBV12-5	TRBJ1-6
CASSLDGLAGGYEQYF	NA	TRBV7-2	TRBJ2-7
CASSLGRGARNSPLHF	NA	TRBV11-2	TRBJ1-6
CASSPRGGAQYF	NA	TRBV27	TRBJ2-5
CASSRSGWEQYF	NA	TRBV19	TRBJ2-7
CASSVAGFSTEAFF	NA	TRBV9	TRBJ1-1
CASSLVQGRQNYGYTF	NA	TRBV7-2	TRBJ1-2
CASSLGPLQETQYF	NA	TRBV7-2	TRBJ2-5
CASSQEWSPYYEQYF	NA	TRBV14	TRBJ2-7
CASSIDSGANVLTF	NA	TRBV19	TRBJ2-6
CASRPTSGGPEEQFF	NA	TRBV4-1	TRBJ2-1
CASSVGATNEKLFF	NA	TRBV9	TRBJ1-4
CASSPVRVSEQFF	few	TRBV7-6	TRBJ2-1
CASSLASGGTWSMDTQYF	NA	TRBV5-1	TRBJ2-3
CASSSRQGKNTEAFF	few	TRBV9	TRBJ1-1
CASSLDGTGELDGYTF	NA	TRBV5-1	TRBJ1-2
CASSEYADTEAFF	once	TRBV25-1	TRBJ1-1
CASSNLQGAGTGELFF	once	TRBV19	TRBJ2-2
CASSPTGGNQPQHF	NA	TRBV18	TRBJ1-5
CASLPRPVGEKLFF	few	TRBV6-1	TRBJ1-4
CASAAEGQGSPLHF	NA	TRBV9	TRBJ1-6